Below are 31 T cell receptor beta chains sequenced from a single sample in a study of blood T cell repertoires in COVID-19. Method: immunoSEQ multiplex PCR; TCRdb's copy keeps in-frame clones and lacks some. The sample yields under 300,000 clones, under 95% seen once. Sequencing was performed on PBMCs or T cells enriched from blood (not recorded which). All receptors derive from a woman aged 35 to 49 with acute COVID-19.

The chain links TRBV4-1 to TRBJ2-7; D not certain. The CDR3 runs 13 residues. The germline V gene has CDR1 MGHRA and CDR2 YSYEKL. Trimming pared 4 bases from V and 0 bases from J, leaving 7 bases between. The CDR3 loop is CASSPGLSYEQYF. The CDR3 bases are TGCGCCAGCAGCCCAGGCCTCTCCTACGAGCAGTACTTC.

The chain employs TRBV6-5 and TRBJ1-4; D call uncertain. V was pared by 10 bases and J by 8 bases, with 11 bases between. Per the germline V gene, CDR1 is MNHEY and CDR2 is SVGAGI. CDR3 length: 11 amino acids. The CDR3 here is CATMEAEKLFF. CDR3 nucleotides: TGTGCCACCATGGAGGCCGAAAAACTGTTTTTT.

The chain recombines TRBV7-9 with TRBJ1-6; tentative D call: TRBD1 (5 bases). Per the germline V gene, CDR1 is SEHNR and CDR2 is FQNEAQ (reference sequence). CDR3 length: 17 amino acids. Trimming took off 2 bases at V and 0 bases at J, with 11 bases between the two ends. In DNA form, the CDR3 reads TGTGCCAGCAGCTTAAGCCAGGGAAGCTCCTATAATTCACCCCTCCACTTT. Translation gives CASSLSQGSSYNSPLHF.

The chain uses TRBV28 and TRBJ1-1, with 7 bases aligning to TRBD1. V trimming: 11 bases; J trimming: 1 base; junction bases outside the gene matches: 13. CDR1 and CDR2 (germline): MDHEN, SYDVKM. This CDR3 contains 15 residues. CDR3 sequence reads: CAGIGGGGGNTEAFF. The CDR3, as DNA: TGTGCCGGGATAGGGGGCGGAGGGGGGAACACTGAAGCTTTCTTT.

The chain uses TRBV7-9 and TRBJ1-1, with TRBD1 matching over 9 bases. The CDR3 extends over 15 amino acids. The J segment lost 4 bases and the V segment lost 2 bases, leaving 5 bases of the junction unmatched. In germline, CDR1 is SEHNR, CDR2 FQNEAQ (reference sequence). The CDR3 loop is CASSLPRQGGTEAFF. CDR3 nucleotides: TGTGCCAGCAGCTTACCCCGACAGGGGGGCACTGAAGCTTTCTTT.

This chain connects TRBV7-9 to TRBJ1-1; D gene unclear. CDR3 length equals 15 residues. Per germline, CDR1 SEHNR and CDR2 FQNEAQ (reference sequence). Trimming removed 3 bases at V and 1 base at J, with 12 bases between. This chain's CDR3 is CASSFVGSGNTEAFF. The CDR3 nucleotides are TGTGCCAGCAGCTTTGTGGGGAGTGGGAACACTGAAGCTTTCTTT. The variable domain in full, completed from reference TRBV7-9 and TRBJ1-1, reads DTGVSQNPRHKITKRGQNVTFRCDPISEHNRLYWYRQTLGQGPEFLTYFQNEAQLEKSRLLSDRFSAERPKGSFSTLEIQRTEQGDSAMYLCASSFVGSGNTEAFFGQGTRLTVV.

The J gene is TRBJ1-6, the V gene TRBV18, with 10 nucleotides matching TRBD1. V gave up 5 bases and J gave up 5 bases; unmatched junction bases: 3. From germline, CDR1 is KGHSH and CDR2 LQKENI. The CDR3 spans 15 residues. This chain's CDR3 is CASSSGQGDNSPLHF. The CDR3 DNA is TGTGCCAGCTCATCAGGACAGGGGGATAATTCACCCCTCCACTTT.

The chain joins TRBV4-1 to TRBJ2-7; no reliable D call. V lost 0 bases to trimming and J lost 3 bases, with 12 bases between them. CDR1 is MGHRA and CDR2 is YSYEKL in the germline V gene. There are 15 residues in the CDR3. CDR3 nucleotides: TGCGCCAGCAGCCAAGATTTGGCGGAGTTCTACGAGCAGTACTTC. Protein: CASSQDLAEFYEQYF.

V usage is TRBV29-1 and J usage is TRBJ2-3, with 13 bases matching TRBD2. Unmatched junction bases numbered 3, after V lost 6 bases and J lost 3 bases. There are 14 residues in the CDR3. The germline V gene encodes CDR1 SQVTM and CDR2 ANQGSEA. Here the CDR3 DNA reads TGCAGCGTGGGGGGACTAGCGGGGACAGATACGCAGTATTTT. It specifies CSVGGLAGTDTQYF.

The V and J genes are TRBV6-1 and TRBJ2-5; the D gene is possibly TRBD1 (6 bases). Trimming removed 6 bases from V and 3 bases from J, with 17 bases in between. This CDR3 is 15 amino acids long. Germline V gene sequence: CDR1 MNHNS, CDR2 SASEGT. The CDR3 sequence: CASSLDPNREETQYF. In nucleotides, the CDR3 is TGTGCCAGCAGCCTGGACCCGAACAGGGAAGAGACCCAGTACTTC.

This clone was recorded only once. The V call is TRBV12-3 or TRBV12-4, the J call TRBJ2-5, with D perhaps matching TRBD2 (6 bases). The CDR3 spans 13 residues. V lost 6 bases and J lost 7, with 15 bases in between. This CDR3 reads CASSLNGGRTQYF. The CDR3 DNA is TGTGCCAGCAGCTTAAACGGGGGACGGACCCAGTACTTC.

The J gene is TRBJ2-1, the V gene TRBV27; D gene unclear. Germline CDR1 and CDR2: MNHEY and SMNVEV (reference sequence). CDR3 size: 14 residues. V was trimmed by 0 bases and J by 5 bases, leaving 8 bases between them. Here the CDR3 reads CASSLSRSNNEQFF. The CDR3 DNA reads as TGTGCCAGCAGTTTATCTCGTAGTAACAATGAGCAGTTCTTC.

The V call is TRBV27, the J call TRBJ1-2; 8 bases map to TRBD1. This CDR3 comprises 14 residues. CDR1 and CDR2 from the germline V gene are MNHEY and SMNVEV (reference sequence). Unmatched junction bases numbered 3, after V lost 2 bases and J lost 4 bases. CDR3 sequence (DNA): TGTGCCAGCAGTTTAAACGGACAGGGCTATGGCTACACCTTC. Encoded protein: CASSLNGQGYGYTF.

This clone appeared a few times. Other DNA sequences in this specimen translate into the identical CDR3. The V call is TRBV29-1, the J call TRBJ1-1; possibly TRBD1 for D (5 bases). CDR1 and CDR2 (germline): SQVTM, ANQGSEA. The CDR3 runs 12 residues. V was trimmed by 4 bases and J by 0 bases, leaving 6 bases between them. CDR3 residues: CSVGQLNTEAFF. DNA of the CDR3: TGCAGCGTTGGACAGCTGAACACTGAAGCTTTCTTT.

This clone was recorded many times. CDR3 amino acids: CASSRLGGSGETQYF. The DNA of the CDR3 is TGTGCCAGCAGCCGCCTGGGTGGTTCGGGGGAGACCCAGTACTTC. V is TRBV7-9 and J is TRBJ2-5, with a tentative D call TRBD2 (5 bases). V dropped 5 bases and J dropped 5 bases, with 18 bases sitting between them. The germline CDR1 and CDR2 sequences are SEHNR and FQNEAQ (reference sequence). This CDR3 has 15 amino acids.

This chain links TRBV2 with TRBJ2-2, with 7 bases fitting TRBD1. With V trimmed by 7 bases and J by 4 bases, 9 bases remained unmatched. The CDR3 totals 15 residues. Germline values: CDR1 SNHLY, CDR2 FYNNEI. CDR3 residues: CASITGVVTTGELFF. Here the CDR3 DNA reads TGTGCCAGCATCACAGGGGTCGTGACCACCGGGGAGCTGTTTTTT.

This chain connects TRBV4-2 to TRBJ1-4; TRBD1 might be the D (5 bases). Germline CDR1 is LGHNA and CDR2 is YNFKEQ. Between the trimmed V and J ends, which lost 1 base and 6 bases, there was a span of 15 bases. This CDR3 is 16 amino acids long. CDR3 sequence: CASSQVGGGGDEKLFF. In nucleotides, the CDR3 is TGTGCCAGCAGCCAAGTGGGGGGTGGAGGTGATGAAAAACTGTTTTTT.

DNA of the CDR3: TGTGCCAGCTCACCACTTACTAGCGGGCGGGGACAAGAGACCCAGTACTTC. Its translation: CASSPLTSGRGQETQYF. V is TRBV18 and J is TRBJ2-5; TRBD2 matches at 9 bases. CDR3 size: 17 residues. From germline, CDR1 is KGHSH and CDR2 LQKENI. V was pared by 1 base and J by 2 bases, with 8 bases of the junction left unmatched. Based on the CDR3 plus reference TRBV18 and TRBJ2-5, the full variable domain is NAGVMQNPRHLVRRRGQEARLRCSPMKGHSHVYWYRQLPEEGLKFMVYLQKENIIDESGMPKERFSAEFPKEGPSILRIQQVVRGDSAAYFCASSPLTSGRGQETQYFGPGTRLLVL.

The chain carries TRBV11-3 and TRBJ1-4; D is perhaps TRBD1 (5 bases). Trimming removed 5 bases from V and 0 bases from J, with 19 bases in between. This CDR3 comprises 18 residues. The germline gives CDR1 SGHNT, CDR2 YENEEA. The CDR3 bases are TGTGCCAGCAGCCAAAGTCGTGGGGGGAAGGCAACTAATGAAAAACTGTTTTTT. It encodes CASSQSRGGKATNEKLFF. Complete variable domain (other parts from reference TRBV11-3 and TRBJ1-4): EAGVVQSPRYKIIEKKQPVAFWCNPISGHNTLYWYLQNLGQGPELLIRYENEEAVDDSQLPKDRFSAERLKGVDSTLKIQPAELGDSAVYLCASSQSRGGKATNEKLFFGSGTQLSVL.

In its sample, this clone was seen a few times. This chain connects TRBV11-1 to TRBJ2-7; 11 nucleotides line up with TRBD1. J gave up 5 bases and V 6 bases, and 9 bases lay outside the gene matches. The CDR3 is made up of 15 amino acids. In germline, CDR1 is SGHAT, CDR2 FQDESV (reference sequence). This chain's CDR3 is CASSRGPGQGDEQYF. CDR3 DNA: TGTGCCAGCAGTAGGGGTCCGGGACAGGGGGACGAGCAGTACTTC.

The chain employs TRBV9 and TRBJ2-1; D might be TRBD2 (7 bases). This CDR3 is 15 amino acids long. V lost 0 bases to trimming and J lost 5 bases, with 12 bases between them. The germline CDR1 and CDR2 sequences are SGDLS and YYNGEE. The DNA of the CDR3 is TGTGCCAGCAGCGTAGAGGGGGGGAACCACAATGAGCAGTTCTTC. This translates into CASSVEGGNHNEQFF.

With regard to this clone: This specimen includes other DNA sequences encoding the same CDR3. The chain carries TRBV5-1 and TRBJ1-3; no definite D call. V lost 0 bases and J 2 bases, leaving 9 bases between the germline ends. Looked up from germline, CDR1 is SGHRS and CDR2 is YFSETQ. The CDR3 consists of 15 residues. This CDR3 reads CASSLDSGTGNTIYF. CDR3 DNA sequence: TGCGCCAGCAGCTTGGATTCGGGGACTGGAAACACCATATATTTT.

The genes are TRBV24-1 and TRBJ2-4; 9 nucleotides agree with TRBD1. The V gene end was trimmed by 3 bases and the J gene end by 6 bases; junction bases not matched to a gene: 2. The CDR3 is 14 residues long. The germline CDR1 and CDR2 sequences are KGHDR and SFDVKD. The CDR3 loop is CATSDPGQGNIQYF. The CDR3, as DNA: TGTGCCACCAGTGATCCGGGACAGGGAAACATTCAGTACTTC.

V and J are TRBV4-1 and TRBJ1-1; D not certain. This CDR3 is built from 14 residues. Germline CDR1 and CDR2: MGHRA and YSYEKL. The V gene lost 3 bases and the J gene lost 4 bases, with 12 bases spanning the gap. In DNA form, the CDR3 reads TGCGCCAGCAGCCAGCCCGTGGCGGCCACTGAAGCTTTCTTT. Translation: CASSQPVAATEAFF.

V usage is TRBV7-3 and J usage is TRBJ2-3, with TRBD2 identical over 9 bases. This CDR3 region has 14 residues. Trimming took 6 bases from V and 3 from J; bases not matched to a gene: 4. Germline CDR1 is SGHTA and CDR2 is FQGTGA. The CDR3 DNA reads as TGTGCCAGCAGTCTCGGACTAGCGACAGATACGCAGTATTTT. It encodes CASSLGLATDTQYF.

The genes are TRBV4-1 and TRBJ2-7; D perhaps matches TRBD2 (5 bases). CDR3 length equals 19 residues. Germline CDR1 reads MGHRA; CDR2 reads YSYEKL. The V end was cut by 0 bases, the J end by 0 bases, with 21 bases between. The CDR3 spells CASSQDLLMWESSSYEQYF. The CDR3 DNA sequence: TGCGCCAGCAGCCAAGATCTATTGATGTGGGAGTCGAGCTCCTACGAGCAGTACTTC.

The genes are TRBV28 and TRBJ1-4; a weak D match, TRBD1 (6 bases). The CDR3 loop spans 15 amino acids. Germline CDR1 is MDHEN and CDR2 is SYDVKM. V shed 5 bases and J shed 7 bases, with 17 bases lying between them. CDR3 sequence (DNA): TGTGCCAGCAGTCAGGGCGGGGGCATGGCTGAAAAACTGTTTTTT. It is translated as CASSQGGGMAEKLFF.

The chain couples TRBV4-2 to TRBJ1-2, with D possibly TRBD1 on 5 matching bases. The CDR3 consists of 14 residues. The ends were cut back, 0 bases at V and 7 bases at J, with 12 bases in the middle. Looked up from germline, CDR1 is LGHNA and CDR2 is YNFKEQ. CDR3 sequence reads: CASSQETVTFGYTF. For the CDR3, the DNA is TGTGCCAGCAGCCAAGAGACAGTGACTTTTGGCTACACCTTC.

Note on this clone: Its ends do not fully match the called genes, so a read error is possible. The V gene is TRBV11-2, the J gene TRBJ2-7, with TRBD1 matching over 9 bases. CDR1 and CDR2 from the germline V gene are SGHAT and FQNNGV. This CDR3 spans 16 amino acids. CDR3 in DNA: TGTGCCAGCAGCCCCTGGACAGGGGTAAACTCCCACGAGCAGTACTTC. Its protein is CASSPWTGVNSHEQYF.

This clone was recorded only once. This chain joins TRBV13 and TRBJ2-7; 12 nucleotides match TRBD2. There are 13 residues in the CDR3. Germline V gene data show CDR1 as PRHDT and CDR2 as FYEKMQ (reference sequence). Losses at the gene ends were 4 bases for V and 7 bases for J; bases not matched to a gene: 2. The CDR3 spells CASSSGLAGEQYF. The CDR3 DNA is TGTGCCAGCAGCTCCGGACTAGCGGGGGAGCAGTACTTC. The complete variable domain, with remaining parts taken from reference TRBV13 and TRBJ2-7, reads AAGVIQSPRHLIKEKRETATLKCYPIPRHDTVYWYQQGPGQDPQFLISFYEKMQSDKGSIPDRFSAQQFSDYHSELNMSSLELGDSALYFCASSSGLAGEQYFGPGTRLTVT.

This clone has a handful of counts. The chain couples TRBV28 to TRBJ1-2, with a weak D call TRBD1 (5 bases). Per germline, CDR1 MDHEN and CDR2 SYDVKM. The CDR3 is 12 amino acids. Trimming cost V 4 bases and J 8 bases, with 11 bases left between them. CDR3 sequence reads: CASSYQGLGYTF. Written as DNA, the CDR3 is TGTGCCAGCAGTTATCAGGGTTTGGGCTACACCTTC.